The rows below give T cell receptor beta chains drawn from one sample of a study of technical replicates of blood from several donors. Here immunoSEQ multiplex PCR was the method, and the copy in TCRdb shows in-frame clones only, minus some. Here the sample spans about 98,000 clones, approximately 95% being singletons. What was sequenced was T cells isolated from PBMCs. These TCRs come from a human donor in good health. Each CDR3 is given with its conserved first and last residue. A D gene is named only where the DNA matches it firmly. Size values are once, few and many counts, or a class for expanded clones, and some rows have none.

CDR3 length: 15; clone size: -; J gene: TRBJ2-1; D gene: -; V gene: TRBV30; CDR3 protein: CAWSVLRGPYNEQFF; CDR3 DNA: TGTGCCTGGAGTGTACTGCGGGGGCCTTACAATGAGCAGTTCTTC
CDR3 length: 17; clone size: -; J gene: TRBJ2-3; D gene: TRBD2; V gene: TRBV4-1; CDR3 protein: CASSQDGLAGGTDTQYF; CDR3 DNA: TGCGCCAGCAGCCAAGACGGACTAGCGGGGGGCACAGATACGCAGTATTTT
CDR3 length: 13; clone size: -; J gene: TRBJ1-1; D gene: TRBD1; V gene: TRBV7-9; CDR3 protein: CASSHGQGIEAFF; CDR3 DNA: TGTGCCAGCAGCCACGGACAGGGGATTGAAGCTTTCTTT
CDR3 length: 14; clone size: -; J gene: TRBJ2-5; D gene: -; V gene: TRBV12-2; CDR3 protein: CASRSTGGQETQYF; CDR3 DNA: TGTGCAAGTCGCTCGACAGGGGGCCAAGAGACCCAGTACTTC
CDR3 length: 16; clone size: -; J gene: TRBJ2-1; D gene: -; V gene: TRBV10-1; CDR3 protein: CASSESTEYWRDEQFF; CDR3 DNA: TGCGCCAGCAGTGAGTCGACGGAGTATTGGCGGGATGAGCAGTTCTTC
CDR3 length: 13; clone size: -; J gene: TRBJ1-6; D gene: -; V gene: TRBV30; CDR3 protein: CAWSVRGDSPLHF; CDR3 DNA: TGTGCCTGGAGTGTACGGGGAGATTCACCCCTCCACTTT
CDR3 length: 12; clone size: once; J gene: TRBJ1-1; D gene: -; V gene: TRBV7-9; CDR3 protein: CAILGGNTEAFF; CDR3 DNA: TGTGCCATTTTGGGGGGGAACACTGAAGCTTTCTTT
CDR3 length: 14; clone size: -; J gene: TRBJ2-5; D gene: -; V gene: TRBV21-1; CDR3 protein: CASPSRGAGETQYF; CDR3 DNA: TGTGCCAGCCCCTCCCGGGGGGCGGGCGAGACCCAGTACTTC
CDR3 length: 15; clone size: -; J gene: TRBJ1-5; D gene: -; V gene: TRBV5-8; CDR3 protein: CASSLDSPYNQPQHF; CDR3 DNA: TGTGCCAGCAGCTTGGACAGCCCCTACAATCAGCCCCAGCATTTT
CDR3 length: 12; clone size: -; J gene: TRBJ1-5; D gene: -; V gene: TRBV10-3; CDR3 protein: CAISREDQPQHF; CDR3 DNA: TGTGCCATCAGCCGGGAGGATCAGCCCCAGCATTTT
CDR3 length: 14; clone size: once; J gene: TRBJ1-4; D gene: TRBD1; V gene: TRBV5-4; CDR3 protein: CASSLKGQGEKLFF; CDR3 DNA: TGTGCCAGCAGCTTGAAGGGACAGGGAGAAAAACTGTTTTTT
CDR3 length: 16; clone size: -; J gene: TRBJ2-4; D gene: -; V gene: TRBV19; CDR3 protein: CASSTLTVSAKNIQYF; CDR3 DNA: TGTGCCAGTAGTACCCTGACAGTTTCTGCCAAAAACATTCAGTACTTC
CDR3 length: 14; clone size: -; J gene: TRBJ2-1; D gene: -; V gene: TRBV4-2; CDR3 protein: CASSQGRENNEQFF; CDR3 DNA: TGTGCCAGCAGCCAAGGGAGGGAAAACAATGAGCAGTTCTTC
CDR3 length: 18; clone size: once; J gene: TRBJ2-5; D gene: -; V gene: TRBV9; CDR3 protein: CASSVSFGSLSPRETQYF; CDR3 DNA: TGTGCCAGCAGCGTCTCCTTTGGGTCCCTCTCCCCGCGGGAGACCCAGTACTTC
CDR3 length: 15; clone size: -; J gene: TRBJ1-6; D gene: TRBD1; V gene: TRBV5-6; CDR3 protein: CASSLWTGNNSPLHF; CDR3 DNA: TGTGCCAGCAGCTTGTGGACAGGGAATAATTCACCCCTCCACTTT
CDR3 length: 17; clone size: -; J gene: TRBJ2-7; D gene: TRBD2; V gene: TRBV9; CDR3 protein: CASSVGLAGGPLVEQYF; CDR3 DNA: TGTGCCAGCAGCGTAGGGCTAGCGGGGGGCCCATTGGTGGAGCAGTACTTC
CDR3 length: 15; clone size: -; J gene: TRBJ2-5; D gene: TRBD2; V gene: TRBV15; CDR3 protein: CATSRALAGEETQYF; CDR3 DNA: TGTGCCACCAGCAGGGCCTTGGCGGGGGAAGAGACCCAGTACTTC
CDR3 length: 16; clone size: once; J gene: TRBJ2-2; D gene: -; V gene: TRBV6-5; CDR3 protein: CASSYTKTRGTGELFF; CDR3 DNA: TGTGCCAGCAGTTACACCAAGACTAGGGGCACCGGGGAGCTGTTTTTT
CDR3 length: 14; clone size: -; J gene: TRBJ1-1; D gene: -; V gene: TRBV10-2; CDR3 protein: CASARDYLNTEAFF; CDR3 DNA: TGCGCCAGCGCCCGGGACTACCTGAACACTGAAGCTTTCTTT
CDR3 length: 17; clone size: -; J gene: TRBJ1-2; D gene: TRBD1; V gene: TRBV7-6; CDR3 protein: CASSLAAPGQLHYGYTF; CDR3 DNA: TGTGCCAGCAGCTTAGCGGCCCCGGGACAGTTACATTATGGCTACACCTTC
CDR3 length: 16; clone size: -; J gene: TRBJ2-6; D gene: TRBD1; V gene: TRBV28; CDR3 protein: CASRTTGSSGANVLTF; CDR3 DNA: TGTGCCAGCAGAACGACAGGGAGCTCTGGGGCCAACGTCCTGACTTTC
CDR3 length: 13; clone size: -; J gene: TRBJ2-7; D gene: TRBD1; V gene: TRBV25-1; CDR3 protein: CASLGTVSYEQYF; CDR3 DNA: TGTGCCAGCTTGGGGACAGTCTCCTACGAGCAGTACTTC
CDR3 length: 13; clone size: -; J gene: TRBJ2-7; D gene: TRBD1; V gene: TRBV28; CDR3 protein: CASSKTGIYEQYF; CDR3 DNA: TGTGCCAGCAGTAAGACAGGGATCTACGAGCAGTACTTC
CDR3 length: 13; clone size: -; J gene: TRBJ2-7; D gene: -; V gene: TRBV4-1; CDR3 protein: CASSQEVPDEQYF; CDR3 DNA: TGCGCCAGCAGCCAAGAGGTCCCGGACGAGCAGTACTTC
CDR3 length: 13; clone size: -; J gene: TRBJ1-1; D gene: -; V gene: TRBV9; CDR3 protein: CASSGGRGTEAFF; CDR3 DNA: TGTGCCAGCAGCGGAGGAAGGGGGACTGAAGCTTTCTTT
CDR3 length: 14; clone size: -; J gene: TRBJ2-7; D gene: TRBD1; V gene: TRBV7-9; CDR3 protein: CASSNRDRHYEQYF; CDR3 DNA: TGTGCCAGCAGCAACCGGGACAGACACTACGAGCAGTACTTC
CDR3 length: 18; clone size: -; J gene: TRBJ1-1; D gene: TRBD1; V gene: TRBV4-1; CDR3 protein: CASREGALGMGAGTEAFF; CDR3 DNA: TGCGCCAGCAGGGAGGGGGCGCTGGGAATGGGTGCGGGAACTGAAGCTTTCTTT
CDR3 length: 17; clone size: -; J gene: TRBJ2-5; D gene: TRBD2; V gene: TRBV5-8; CDR3 protein: CASSLGALAGLQETQYF; CDR3 DNA: TGTGCCAGCAGCTTAGGGGCCCTAGCGGGGCTCCAAGAGACCCAGTACTTC
CDR3 length: 18; clone size: once; J gene: TRBJ2-6; D gene: -; V gene: TRBV27; CDR3 protein: CASVKLGGAFSGANVLTF; CDR3 DNA: TGTGCCAGCGTCAAATTGGGGGGAGCCTTCTCTGGGGCCAACGTCCTGACTTTC
CDR3 length: 15; clone size: -; J gene: TRBJ2-7; D gene: TRBD2; V gene: TRBV6-5; CDR3 protein: CASRAQRGFSSEQYF; CDR3 DNA: TGTGCCAGCAGGGCCCAGCGGGGGTTCTCGAGCGAGCAGTACTTC
CDR3 length: 12; clone size: -; J gene: TRBJ1-1; D gene: -; V gene: TRBV28; CDR3 protein: CATLELNTEAFF; CDR3 DNA: TGTGCCACCCTAGAATTGAACACTGAAGCTTTCTTT
CDR3 length: 10; clone size: -; J gene: TRBJ1-2; D gene: -; V gene: TRBV6-4; CDR3 protein: CASFGEGYTF; CDR3 DNA: TGTGCCAGCTTCGGTGAGGGCTACACCTTC
CDR3 length: 17; clone size: -; J gene: TRBJ2-3; D gene: TRBD2; V gene: TRBV18; CDR3 protein: CASSPGLAGVSTDTQYF; CDR3 DNA: TGTGCCAGCTCACCGGGACTAGCGGGAGTCTCAACAGATACGCAGTATTTT
CDR3 length: 16; clone size: -; J gene: TRBJ1-4; D gene: -; V gene: TRBV5-1; CDR3 protein: CASSLQELGTNEKLFF; CDR3 DNA: TGCGCCAGCAGCTTGCAGGAATTAGGAACTAATGAAAAACTGTTTTTT
CDR3 length: 11; clone size: -; J gene: TRBJ2-7; D gene: -; V gene: TRBV2; CDR3 protein: CASSAGYEQYF; CDR3 DNA: TGTGCCAGCAGTGCGGGCTACGAGCAGTACTTC
CDR3 length: 14; clone size: -; J gene: TRBJ2-7; D gene: TRBD2; V gene: TRBV29-1; CDR3 protein: CSVEGVAGSYEQYF; CDR3 DNA: TGCAGCGTTGAAGGGGTAGCGGGCAGCTACGAGCAGTACTTC
CDR3 length: 17; clone size: -; J gene: TRBJ1-4; D gene: -; V gene: TRBV10-2; CDR3 protein: CASSEARVTVVGGKLFF; CDR3 DNA: TGCGCCAGCAGTGAGGCTCGTGTGACAGTGGTCGGCGGAAAACTGTTTTTT
CDR3 length: 17; clone size: -; J gene: TRBJ1-4; D gene: TRBD1; V gene: TRBV6-1; CDR3 protein: CASSGKRDRGRYEKLFF; CDR3 DNA: TGTGCCAGCAGTGGAAAGCGGGACAGGGGGCGGTATGAAAAACTGTTTTTT
CDR3 length: 16; clone size: -; J gene: TRBJ1-2; D gene: TRBD1; V gene: TRBV4-2; CDR3 protein: CASSQDLGQGADGYTF; CDR3 DNA: TGTGCCAGCAGCCAAGATTTGGGACAGGGGGCGGATGGCTACACCTTC
CDR3 length: 15; clone size: -; J gene: TRBJ2-5; D gene: TRBD2; V gene: TRBV15; CDR3 protein: CATSGSSGSQETQYF; CDR3 DNA: TGTGCCACCAGCGGCTCTAGCGGGAGTCAGGAGACCCAGTACTTC
CDR3 length: 14; clone size: -; J gene: TRBJ1-2; D gene: TRBD1; V gene: TRBV11-2; CDR3 protein: CASSASDRGGGYTF; CDR3 DNA: TGTGCCAGCAGCGCCTCAGACAGGGGAGGTGGCTACACCTTC